This T cell receptor beta chain was documented in a study of beta chain features in type 1 diabetes. CD4+ naive, central memory, regulatory and stem cell-like memory cells were sorted via CD45RO/CCR7/CD25/CD127/CD95/CD27. The CDR3 is 15 residues long. Trimming stripped 0 bases from V and 2 bases from J, with 11 bases between. The V gene's germline CDR1 is LGHNA and CDR2 YNFKEQ. This clone has a single count. Its antigen remains unknown. Study-level results: cDNA-based reads could over-represent cells with high TCR expression.

Every isolated RNA sample was fully reverse transcribed, so sequencing captured expressed TCRB transcripts. Assay: immunoSEQ multiplex PCR; the TCRdb copy retains only in-frame clones and omits some. Among over 500,000 clones listed, 15% to 18% were seen once. This sequence was found in a man aged 18 to 30 in good health. Sequenced: naive CD4+ T cells from blood. The chain has TRBV4-2 and TRBJ2-7; D tentatively reads TRBD1 or TRBD2 (5 bases each). The CDR3 DNA is TGTGCCAGCAGCCAAGATTCAGGGAGTCCCTACGAGCAGTACTTC. Translating gives CASSQDSGSPYEQYF.